Detailed here is one T cell receptor (beta chain). Per the original data handling: From reference gene primer amplification, estimates of nucleated cell counts were derived. Using immunoSEQ multiplex PCR, the repertoire was profiled, and TCRdb retains in-frame clones only, with some absent. V and J calls and clone size come straight from that table; D and trimming were deduced from the DNA. This table has under 200,000 clones, 84% appearing once. The CDR3 runs to 17 residues. V lost 5 bases and J lost 3; bases outside the gene matches: 10. Looked up from germline, CDR1 is ENHRY and CDR2 is SYGVKD. These data originate in a study of blood T cell repertoires in COVID-19. Study-wide context: The origin of the acute and convalescent COVID-19 samples was the United States, Italy and Spain.

This sequence joins TRBV10-3 and TRBJ2-1; 10 nucleotides agree with TRBD2. The clonotype originates from a man in his 70s with active or convalescent COVID-19. The sequenced sample consisted of peripheral blood. CDR3 DNA: TGTGCCATCAGTCCCCACGCCGGGACTAGCGACTACAATGAGCAGTTCTTC. This translates into CAISPHAGTSDYNEQFF.